One TCR beta chain is described in this entry. Its antigen is unknown. In the PCR, 60 Vbeta and 13 Jbeta primers were used. The data were produced by immunoSEQ multiplex PCR, yet TCRdb's version contains in-frame clones alone and is incomplete. Of some 120,000 clones detected, over 60% appear once; the ten largest clones hold 1.5% to 2.5%. This sample stems from a study of cytomegalovirus exposure and HLA in healthy donors. On the study more broadly: Falling in the Caucasian-associated ancestry cluster were about 82% of approximately 410 genotyped donors. Points from the study as a whole: Excluded: some indistinguishable V segments such as TRBV6-2 and TRBV6-3. Common viral pathogens (according to a later analysis) appeared linked to several of the most significant clusters. Cytomegalovirus status was reportedly diagnosed by the classifier with high sensitivity and specificity.

This CDR3 contains 16 residues. Losses at the gene ends were 7 bases for V and 5 bases for J; bases not matched to a gene: 10. Germline CDR1 is MGHDK and CDR2 is SYGVNS. The chain recombines TRBV25-1 with TRBJ2-3, with 12 positions matching TRBD2. This clonotype was obtained from a young man in good health and CMV-seronegative. The sample was PBMCs. CDR3 loop: CASTTRLAGVLDTQYF. The CDR3 bases are TGTGCCAGCACCACCCGACTAGCGGGAGTTTTAGATACGCAGTATTTT.